This TCR beta chain was profiled in a study of CD8 T cells in ankylosing spondylitis. Study findings and constraints: Researchers reportedly found disease-linked clones significantly enriched in matched ankylosing spondylitis synovial fluid.

This clonotype has at least ten counts. Its antigen is not known. Germline CDR1 is ENHRY and CDR2 is SYGVKD. V was pared by 7 bases and J by 3 bases, with 15 bases of the junction left unmatched. This CDR3 has 17 amino acids. TCRdb processed the 5' RACE reads anew with MiXCR; each CDR3 protein has one entry. Of 300,000 to 400,000 distinct CDR3 sequences listed, 11% are singletons. The sequence was collected from a female donor with ankylosing spondylitis or in good health (not recorded which). Sequenced: blood, either unsorted or a sorted T cell fraction (not recorded which). The chain links TRBV10-3 to TRBJ2-3, with 8 bases aligning to TRBD2. The CDR3, as DNA: TGTGCCATCAACCCAGCGGGAGATAGGGGGGGGACAGATACGCAGTATTTT. Its protein is CAINPAGDRGGTDTQYF.